The sequence of this TCR beta chain was determined in a study of blood T cell repertoires in COVID-19. In the source study's methods: How many nucleated cells were present was estimated from reference gene primer amplification. Assay used: immunoSEQ multiplex PCR; TCRdb lists only in-frame clones, some missing. D and trimming were read from the DNA, whereas the V and J calls and clone size are those reported in that table. The table records roughly 200,000 clones, around 86% of them present only once. This clonotype was obtained from a woman aged 25 to 39 with active or convalescent COVID-19. The sequencing sample was made of peripheral blood.

CDR3 sequence: CASSVGRGSDLTEAFF. The CDR3 bases are TGTGCCAGCAGCGTAGGCCGGGGGTCCGATTTAACTGAAGCTTTCTTT. This rearrangement joins TRBV9 to TRBJ1-1; D may be TRBD1 (5 bases). In germline, CDR1 is SGDLS, CDR2 YYNGEE. The CDR3 is 16 amino acids. The germline V and J ends were trimmed by 0 bases and 5 bases, with 17 bases remaining between them.